These 28 T cell receptor beta chains were sequenced from one sample in a study of Ad26.COV2.S vaccination and SARS-CoV-2 variants. TCRdb's table, derived via immunoSEQ multiplex PCR, lists solely in-frame clones and lacks some. This table has around 400,000 clones, 80% to 90% appearing once. The treatment: roughly 20 received Ad26.COV2.S at low or high dose, single or two shots; about 5 received placebo; per-sample allocation not given. It was on day 63 after the first vaccine or placebo injection that samples were taken. The sample was peripheral blood, taken in a trial of Ad26.COV2.S vaccine versus placebo. These receptors originate from a person between 18 and 60 years old who received the Ad26.COV2.S COVID-19 vaccine or a placebo.

V and J are TRBV6-2 or TRBV6-3 and TRBJ1-5, with D unresolved. Germline V gene data show CDR1 as MNHEY and CDR2 as SVGEGT. V gave up 3 bases and J gave up 1 base, with 7 bases separating them. The CDR3 loop spans 14 amino acids. The CDR3 spells CASSYMNSNQPQHF. CDR3 in DNA: TGTGCCAGCAGTTATATGAACAGCAATCAGCCCCAGCATTTT.

The rearrangement links TRBV6-5 to TRBJ2-1; no clear D gene. The CDR3 has 15 amino acids. The germline gives CDR1 MNHEY, CDR2 SVGAGI. Trimming left V 6 bases short and J 4 bases short, with 16 bases between. The CDR3 sequence is CASRLTTRTYNEQFF. The CDR3 DNA reads TGTGCCAGCAGGTTGACCACCCGCACGTACAATGAGCAGTTCTTC.

The chain uses TRBV5-1 and TRBJ2-7; D is uncertain. CDR3 length: 12 amino acids. CDR1 SGHRS and CDR2 YFSETQ come from the germline V gene. V dropped 5 bases and J dropped 1 base, with 7 bases sitting between them. Here the CDR3 DNA reads TGCGCCAGCAGGGACGGGTCCTACGAGCAGTACTTC. Translating it yields CASRDGSYEQYF.

The gene calls are TRBV19 and TRBJ1-3; D is unclear. CDR1 LNHDA and CDR2 SQIVND come from the germline V gene (reference sequence). V lost 3 bases and J 0 bases, leaving 0 bases between the germline ends. The CDR3 has 12 residues. DNA of the CDR3: TGTGCCAGTAGTATCTCTGGAAACACCATATATTTT. It yields the protein CASSISGNTIYF.

This clone is a singleton in its sample. This chain's CDR3 is CASGVRDRNNSPLHF. In DNA form, the CDR3 reads TGTGCCAGCGGTGTACGGGACAGAAATAATTCACCCCTCCACTTT. The chain links TRBV2 to TRBJ1-6, with 7 bases identical to TRBD1. With 8 bases clipped from V and 5 bases from J, the junction kept 9 bases outside the gene matches. CDR1 and CDR2 (germline): SNHLY, FYNNEI. The CDR3 is 15 amino acids.

This chain uses TRBV5-5 with TRBJ1-1; D is ambiguous. This CDR3 region has 16 residues. V dropped 2 bases and J dropped 4 bases, with 18 bases sitting between them. Germline CDR1 SGHKS, CDR2 YYEKEE (reference sequence). CDR3 sequence reads: CASSFQPTVLGTEAFF. The CDR3 nucleotides are TGTGCCAGCAGCTTCCAACCGACGGTCCTGGGCACTGAAGCTTTCTTT.

V gene TRBV6-1 combines with J gene TRBJ1-2, with TRBD1 as a possible D gene (5 bases). V was clipped by 0 bases and J by 0 bases, with 14 bases between them. The CDR3 runs 17 residues. CDR1 MNHNS and CDR2 SASEGT come from the germline V gene. CDR3 amino acids: CASSEAGYEGTNYGYTF. CDR3 sequence (DNA): TGTGCCAGCAGTGAAGCGGGCTACGAGGGGACTAACTATGGCTACACCTTC.

The V gene is TRBV5-1, the J gene TRBJ2-3; 8 bases align to TRBD1. The CDR3 is 14 residues long. V shed 10 bases and J 0 bases; nucleotides not matched to a gene: 7. Germline V gene sequence: CDR1 SGHRS, CDR2 YFSETQ. CDR3 bases: TGCGCCGGAAGACAGGGGCCTAGCACAGATACGCAGTATTTT. It is translated as CAGRQGPSTDTQYF.

The rearrangement links TRBV4-3 to TRBJ2-3, with D perhaps TRBD1 (6 bases). Trimming shortened V by 1 base and J by 5 bases, and 13 bases separated the two germline ends. Germline V CDR1 and CDR2: LGHNA, YSLEER. The CDR3 is 15 residues long. In nucleotides, the CDR3 is TGCGCCAGCAGCCAAGGGACCCTAGGGGGAGATACGCAGTATTTT. This gives the protein CASSQGTLGGDTQYF.

V is TRBV29-1 and J is TRBJ1-4, with 7 nucleotides matching TRBD1. The CDR3 consists of 14 residues. Germline V gives CDR1 SQVTM, CDR2 ANQGSEA. The V segment lost 6 bases and the J segment 3 bases; nucleotides outside the gene matches: 7. The CDR3 coding sequence is TGCAGCGTGCCGTCCGGGACAGCTAATGAAAAACTGTTTTTT. This gives the protein CSVPSGTANEKLFF.

The J gene is TRBJ2-1, the V gene TRBV11-2; D is ambiguous. Looked up from germline, CDR1 is SGHAT and CDR2 is FQNNGV. This CDR3 comprises 12 residues. Trimming removed 2 bases at V and 4 bases at J, with 3 bases between. The CDR3 coding sequence is TGTGCCAGCAGCTTACGATACAATGAGCAGTTCTTC. This codes for CASSLRYNEQFF.

The chain is built from TRBV24-1 and TRBJ2-5, with D unresolved. V lost 0 bases and J lost 4, with 5 bases in between. The CDR3 runs to 13 residues. In germline, CDR1 is KGHDR, CDR2 SFDVKD. This CDR3 is CATSDLWVETQYF. CDR3 nucleotide sequence: TGTGCCACCAGTGATTTGTGGGTAGAGACCCAGTACTTC.

This chain connects TRBV6-5 to TRBJ1-4; unclear D gene. The CDR3 totals 11 residues. Trimming stripped 6 bases from V and 10 bases from J, with 9 bases between. Germline CDR1 MNHEY, CDR2 SVGAGI. CDR3 amino acids: CASREGVKLFF. CDR3 bases: TGTGCCAGCAGGGAGGGAGTAAAACTGTTTTTT.

The gene calls are TRBV9 and TRBJ1-3, with 9 bases lining up with TRBD1. The CDR3 has 15 residues. In germline, CDR1 is SGDLS, CDR2 YYNGEE. J gave up 4 bases and V 4 bases, and 6 bases lay outside the gene matches. The CDR3 sequence is CASSHRQGGGNTIYF. In nucleotides, the CDR3 is TGTGCCAGCAGCCATCGACAGGGGGGAGGAAACACCATATATTTT.

This chain joins TRBV7-8 and TRBJ2-2, with TRBD2 identical over 8 bases. Germline V gene lookup returns CDR1 SGHVS and CDR2 FQNEAQ. There are 17 residues in the CDR3. The ends lost 3 bases at V and 9 bases at J; junction bases unmatched: 15. CDR3 sequence: CASSFPPGRGVNRELFF. DNA for the CDR3: TGTGCCAGCAGCTTTCCCCCCGGGCGGGGGGTGAACCGGGAGCTGTTTTTT.

This chain's CDR3 is CATSRDRTSGGGSTDTQYF. DNA for the CDR3: TGTGCCACCAGCAGAGATCGCACTAGCGGGGGGGGGAGCACAGATACGCAGTATTTT. The V gene is TRBV15, the J gene TRBJ2-3, with 13 positions matching TRBD2. The CDR3 covers 19 residues. The V segment lost 0 bases and the J segment 0 bases; nucleotides outside the gene matches: 6. CDR1 is LNHNV, CDR2 YYDKDF, per germline (reference sequence).

Note on this clone: Compared with germline, one end of the junction differs, possibly owing to a read error. The chain joins TRBV5-5 to TRBJ2-1; tentatively, D is TRBD2 (6 bases). Germline V gene lookup returns CDR1 SGHKS and CDR2 YYEKEE (reference sequence). This CDR3 is 16 amino acids long. The CDR3 is CASSLHFGTAYSEQFF. For the CDR3, the DNA is TGTGCCAGCAGCTTGCACTTCGGGACTGCCTACAGTGAGCAGTTCTTC.

This clone appeared a few times. At the DNA level, this CDR3 is encoded by other sequences in the same sample as well. The rearrangement links TRBV5-1 to TRBJ2-2, with D unclear. Germline CDR1 and CDR2: SGHRS and YFSETQ. The CDR3 runs to 13 residues. V was trimmed by 0 bases and J by 6 bases, leaving 6 bases between them. The CDR3 region is CASSLGVAGELFF. The CDR3 DNA follows: TGCGCCAGCAGCTTGGGGGTCGCCGGGGAGCTGTTTTTT.

This chain joins TRBV11-2 and TRBJ1-2, with 8 bases aligning to TRBD1. Trimming cost V 6 bases and J 4 bases; bases outside gene matches: 10. The CDR3 runs 15 residues. Germline V gives CDR1 SGHAT, CDR2 FQNNGV. CDR3 sequence: CASRAIRDRFYGYTF. Here the CDR3 DNA reads TGTGCCAGCAGAGCTATCCGGGACAGGTTCTATGGCTACACCTTC.

V usage is TRBV9 and J usage is TRBJ2-2; TRBD2 matches at 8 bases. Unmatched junction bases numbered 8, after V lost 4 bases and J lost 6 bases. This CDR3 comprises 15 residues. Germline CDR1 is SGDLS and CDR2 is YYNGEE. CDR3 loop: CASSTRSGGPGELFF. In DNA form, the CDR3 reads TGTGCCAGCAGCACCCGGTCGGGGGGGCCCGGGGAGCTGTTTTTT.

The table lists this clone with a count of one. The CDR3: CASSSGQFDQPQHF. The CDR3 DNA reads as TGTGCCAGCAGCTCGGGACAGTTCGATCAGCCCCAGCATTTT. The chain recombines TRBV5-6 with TRBJ1-5; 7 bases fit TRBD1. Germline values: CDR1 SGHDT, CDR2 YYEEEE. With V trimmed by 3 bases and J by 5 bases, 5 bases remained unmatched. The CDR3 totals 14 residues.

CDR3 in amino acids: CASSPTSGRVYEQYF. Written as DNA, the CDR3 is TGTGCCAGCAGCCCCACTAGCGGGAGGGTCTACGAGCAGTACTTC. The rearrangement joins TRBV13 to TRBJ2-7; 13 positions match TRBD2. The V and J ends lost 5 bases and 3 bases, in that order; junction bases with no gene match: 4. The length of the CDR3 is 15 residues. CDR1 PRHDT and CDR2 FYEKMQ come from the germline V gene (reference sequence).

This chain connects TRBV6-1 to TRBJ2-7, with D unclear. V dropped 3 bases and J dropped 4 bases, with 10 bases sitting between them. Germline values: CDR1 MNHNS, CDR2 SASEGT. The CDR3 has 13 residues. The CDR3 region has the DNA TGTGCCAGCAGTGACCCCAAATTTTACGAGCAGTACTTC. Protein product: CASSDPKFYEQYF.

The V call is TRBV30, the J call TRBJ1-5; 7 bases are a match to TRBD1. V dropped 0 bases and J dropped 5; count of bases not matched to a gene: 10. Germline CDR1 reads GTSNPN; CDR2 reads SVGIG (reference sequence). The CDR3 loop spans 16 amino acids. The CDR3: CAWSVADRNTHQPQHF. The CDR3 DNA follows: TGTGCCTGGAGTGTAGCGGACAGGAATACTCATCAGCCCCAGCATTTT.

V is TRBV7-9 and J is TRBJ1-2, with D unresolved. Trimming took 2 bases from V and 7 from J, leaving 11 bases between them. The CDR3 totals 13 residues. CDR1 and CDR2 (germline): SEHNR, FQNEAQ (reference sequence). In nucleotides, the CDR3 is TGTGCCAGCAGCTTAAACATAATGGGTGGCTACACCTTC. This codes for CASSLNIMGGYTF.

V usage is TRBV5-1 and J usage is TRBJ2-7; possibly TRBD2 for D (6 bases). Germline CDR1 and CDR2: SGHRS and YFSETQ. The CDR3 is made up of 14 amino acids. The V gene lost 0 bases and the J gene lost 5 bases, with 12 bases spanning the gap. Written as DNA, the CDR3 is TGCGCCAGCAGCTTGGGTAATAGCGGCAACGAGCAGTACTTC. Translated, it gives CASSLGNSGNEQYF.

The V and J genes are TRBV18 and TRBJ2-3, with a weak D call TRBD2 (6 bases). Trimming removed 5 bases from V and 2 bases from J, with 20 bases in between. There are 17 residues in the CDR3. Germline V gene data show CDR1 as KGHSH and CDR2 as LQKENI. This CDR3 is CASSSFRDSQYTDTQYF. The DNA for the CDR3 is TGTGCCAGCTCATCATTCCGGGACTCTCAGTACACAGATACGCAGTATTTT.

This chain links TRBV20-1 with TRBJ2-5, with D hard to call. This CDR3 is built from 11 residues. The germline V gene encodes CDR1 DFQATT and CDR2 SNEGSKA (reference sequence). With 6 bases removed from V and 5 bases from J, the gap between germline ends came to 10 bases. Written as DNA, the CDR3 is TGCAGTGCCCCCCGGTCGGAGACCCAGTACTTC. Its translation: CSAPRSETQYF.